Below are 3 T cell receptor beta chains sequenced from a single sample in a study of shared clonotypes between healthy human individuals. The protocol was immunoSEQ multiplex PCR, while the TCRdb copy is restricted to in-frame clones and leaves out a portion. The table includes about 480,000 clones, approximately 79% detected once. The sample taken for sequencing was PBMCs. These TCRs come from a woman aged 40 to 55 in good health. Some clones in this sample may be carry-over from other donors' samples.

V gene TRBV28 combines with J gene TRBJ2-3; D is undetermined. Germline lookup yields CDR1 MDHEN and CDR2 SYDVKM. The CDR3 covers 12 residues. The ends were cut back, 5 bases at V and 4 bases at J, with 7 bases in the middle. This CDR3 reads CASSVAADTQYF. CDR3 nucleotide sequence: TGTGCCAGCAGTGTCGCAGCAGATACGCAGTATTTT.

V usage is TRBV25-1 and J usage is TRBJ2-1; D may be TRBD2 (5 bases). Trimming pared 4 bases from V and 3 bases from J, leaving 16 bases between. This CDR3 region has 16 residues. Per the germline V gene, CDR1 is MGHDK and CDR2 is SYGVNS. The CDR3 is CASSASGSVYYNEQFF. CDR3 coding DNA: TGTGCCAGCAGTGCCAGCGGCAGTGTCTACTACAATGAGCAGTTCTTC.

The chain employs TRBV11-1 and TRBJ2-1, with D uncertain. The CDR3 is 16 amino acids. The V end was cut by 5 bases, the J end by 6 bases, with 20 bases between. Germline CDR1 and CDR2: SGHAT and FQDESV (reference sequence). The CDR3 region is CASSPRSWFPTNEQFF. DNA for the CDR3: TGTGCCAGCAGCCCCCGCTCTTGGTTCCCCACCAATGAGCAGTTCTTC.